The 26 T cell receptor beta chains given below trace back to one sample, sequenced in a study of radiotherapy plus CTLA-4 blockade in lung cancer. Method: immunoSEQ multiplex PCR; TCRdb's copy keeps in-frame clones and lacks some. Of tens of thousands of clones listed, around 69% are singletons. Sequencing was performed on peripheral blood, taken from a patient treated with radiotherapy plus ipilimumab. The receptor set was obtained from a human donor with non-small cell lung cancer who had stable disease on radiotherapy plus ipilimumab.

In regard to this clone: Other DNA sequences within the sample encode an identical CDR3. The chain employs TRBV5-4 and TRBJ1-3; 9 bases align to TRBD1. The CDR3 is 16 amino acids. J lost 4 bases, V lost 8 bases, and 13 bases had no gene match. Germline V lookup: CDR1 SGHNT, CDR2 YYREEE (reference sequence). CDR3 residues: CASTHEQGARGNTIYF. Written as DNA, the CDR3 is TGTGCCAGTACCCACGAACAGGGGGCGCGCGGAAACACCATATATTTT.

The chain links TRBV14 to TRBJ1-1; perhaps TRBD1 as D (5 bases). Trimming removed 4 bases at V and 6 bases at J, with 15 bases between. Looked up from germline, CDR1 is SGHDN and CDR2 is FVKESK. This CDR3 has 14 residues. CDR3 residues: CASSLSGRGPEAFF. Here the CDR3 DNA reads TGTGCCAGCAGCCTCTCAGGGAGGGGCCCTGAAGCTTTCTTT.

In its sample, this clone was seen a few times. V gene TRBV10-1 combines with J gene TRBJ2-1; 10 bases match TRBD2. The trim removed 2 bases at V and 7 bases at J, leaving 8 bases unmatched. From germline, CDR1 is WNHNN and CDR2 SYGVQD (reference sequence). CDR3 size: 16 residues. CDR3 nucleotide sequence: TGCGCCAGCAGTGAGAGGATAGCGGGGGGCGGGAATGAGCAGTTCTTC. Protein sequence: CASSERIAGGGNEQFF.

A word on this clone: Other DNA sequences from this sample encode an identical CDR3 as well. The rearrangement joins TRBV27 to TRBJ1-3, with D unresolved. Germline V gives CDR1 MNHEY, CDR2 SMNVEV (reference sequence). Deletions cut 4 bases from V and 2 bases from J, with 0 bases between. CDR3 length equals 11 residues. The CDR3 sequence: CASSSGNTIYF. CDR3 sequence (DNA): TGTGCCAGCAGTTCTGGAAACACCATATATTTT.

The gene calls are TRBV9 and TRBJ1-1; D remains unclear. CDR1 is SGDLS and CDR2 is YYNGEE in the germline V gene. This CDR3 region has 15 residues. V was shortened by 3 bases and J by 1 base, with 13 bases between the two germline ends. The CDR3 region has the DNA TGTGCCAGCAGCGCCATAGAGGGTGGGAACACTGAAGCTTTCTTT. Residues: CASSAIEGGNTEAFF.

The chain links TRBV18 to TRBJ1-4; a weak D match, TRBD1 (6 bases). The germline V and J ends were trimmed by 3 bases and 10 bases, with 18 bases remaining between them. From germline, CDR1 is KGHSH and CDR2 LQKENI. This CDR3 contains 15 residues. CDR3 sequence: CASSPSRDNRGKLFF. CDR3 DNA sequence: TGTGCCAGCTCACCTTCCCGGGACAACCGGGGAAAACTGTTTTTT. Full variable domain (remainder filled in from reference TRBV18 and TRBJ1-4): NAGVMQNPRHLVRRRGQEARLRCSPMKGHSHVYWYRQLPEEGLKFMVYLQKENIIDESGMPKERFSAEFPKEGPSILRIQQVVRGDSAAYFCASSPSRDNRGKLFFGSGTQLSVL.

The CDR3 reads CASSEGRSNQPQHF. In nucleotides, the CDR3 is TGTGCCAGCAGTGAAGGTAGGAGCAATCAGCCCCAGCATTTT. The chain couples TRBV25-1 to TRBJ1-5, with no clear D. The V end was cut by 2 bases, the J end by 1 base, with 6 bases between. Germline lookup yields CDR1 MGHDK and CDR2 SYGVNS. The CDR3 sequence is 14 residues long.

The genes are TRBV18 and TRBJ2-5; D is unresolved. The V gene's germline CDR1 is KGHSH and CDR2 LQKENI. Trimming pared 1 base from V and 1 base from J, leaving 4 bases between. This CDR3 has 13 residues. In nucleotides, the CDR3 is TGTGCCAGCTCACCACGGGGCCAAGAGACCCAGTACTTC. Translated, it gives CASSPRGQETQYF.

V and J are TRBV4-2 and TRBJ1-3, with D maybe TRBD1 (5 bases). Trimming removed 0 bases at V and 1 base at J, with 13 bases between. CDR1 and CDR2 from the germline V gene are LGHNA and YNFKEQ. CDR3 length: 17 amino acids. CDR3 sequence (DNA): TGTGCCAGCAGCCAAGATCTCCCGGGGGTTTCTGGAAACACCATATATTTT. It encodes CASSQDLPGVSGNTIYF.

The chain combines TRBV6-6 with TRBJ1-4, with D possibly TRBD1 on 5 matching bases. Germline CDR1 reads MNHNY; CDR2 reads SVGAGI (reference sequence). V was clipped by 2 bases and J by 5 bases, with 12 bases between them. This CDR3 spans 15 amino acids. CDR3 in amino acids: CASSYPLGQNEKLFF. Here the CDR3 DNA reads TGTGCCAGCAGTTACCCCTTGGGGCAGAATGAAAAACTGTTTTTT.

The chain carries TRBV5-6 and TRBJ1-2; 9 bases are shared with TRBD1. Germline CDR1 is SGHDT and CDR2 is YYEEEE. The V and J ends lost 3 bases and 3 bases, in that order; junction bases with no gene match: 6. This CDR3 contains 15 residues. DNA for the CDR3: TGTGCCAGCAGCTCTGACAGGGGGTATCACTATGGCTACACCTTC. Translation gives CASSSDRGYHYGYTF.

The chain has TRBV13 and TRBJ1-5, with D possibly TRBD1 on 5 matching bases. Germline V gene data show CDR1 as PRHDT and CDR2 as FYEKMQ (reference sequence). With 4 bases removed from V and 4 bases from J, the gap between germline ends came to 14 bases. The CDR3 sequence is 15 residues long. The CDR3 is CASSSGRSPNQPQHF. The CDR3 DNA sequence: TGTGCCAGCAGCTCGGGACGGTCCCCAAATCAGCCCCAGCATTTT.

This clone was detected only once. J is TRBJ1-4 and V is TRBV28; D unresolved. The CDR3 is made up of 13 amino acids. V dropped 3 bases and J dropped 11 bases, with 13 bases sitting between them. The germline gives CDR1 MDHEN, CDR2 SYDVKM. DNA for the CDR3: TGTGCCAGCAGTTTGAGCGGTCTTGGTAAACTGTTTTTT. As protein: CASSLSGLGKLFF.

This clone has only a few counts. V gene TRBV7-9 combines with J gene TRBJ1-6; D ambiguous. V lost 9 bases, J lost 6 bases, and 18 bases lay in between. The CDR3 is 15 residues long. Germline lookup yields CDR1 SEHNR and CDR2 FQNEAQ (reference sequence). CDR3 nucleotides: TGTGCCAGAAGCCTCCCCCGGGGAACTAATTCACCCCTCCACTTT. This gives the protein CARSLPRGTNSPLHF.

This clone was recorded a few times. The CDR3 sequence is CASSRGQGRTYEQYF. The CDR3 nucleotides read TGTGCCAGCTCCCGGGGGCAGGGGCGAACCTACGAGCAGTACTTC. V and J are TRBV13 and TRBJ2-7; D is perhaps TRBD1 or TRBD2 (6 bases each). Germline CDR1 is PRHDT and CDR2 is FYEKMQ (reference sequence). V lost 8 bases and J lost 2, with 19 bases in between. The CDR3 is 15 amino acids.

V gene TRBV5-4 combines with J gene TRBJ1-2; D is perhaps TRBD1 (5 bases). CDR3 length: 15 residues. Germline V gene lookup returns CDR1 SGHNT and CDR2 YYREEE (reference sequence). With 1 base removed from V and 8 bases from J, the gap between germline ends came to 18 bases. The CDR3 nucleotides read TGTGCCAGCAGCTTGAGGCAGGGAACTATAGGCGGCTACACCTTC. It is translated as CASSLRQGTIGGYTF.

This clone occurred a few times. This chain uses TRBV10-3 with TRBJ1-5; D remains unclear. This CDR3 is 16 amino acids long. Germline values: CDR1 ENHRY, CDR2 SYGVKD. Trimming took 1 base from V and 2 from J, leaving 12 bases between them. The CDR3 sequence: CAISEFRPDGNQPQHF. DNA of the CDR3: TGTGCCATCAGTGAGTTCCGTCCGGATGGCAATCAGCCCCAGCATTTT.

In this sample, this clone turned up a few times. V and J are TRBV10-3 and TRBJ1-4; weak D call: TRBD1 (5 bases). The V gene lost 4 bases and the J gene lost 0 bases, with 9 bases spanning the gap. The CDR3 is 15 amino acids. Germline V CDR1 and CDR2: ENHRY, SYGVKD. The DNA of the CDR3 is TGTGCCATCAGTGGGGGACCCTCAACTAATGAAAAACTGTTTTTT. It encodes CAISGGPSTNEKLFF.

This chain links TRBV6-1 with TRBJ1-5; D is perhaps TRBD1 (5 bases). Germline CDR1 MNHNS, CDR2 SASEGT. With 8 bases removed from V and 6 bases from J, the gap between germline ends came to 14 bases. The CDR3 loop spans 13 amino acids. The CDR3 protein is CASAGGGFQPQHF. The CDR3 DNA reads TGTGCCAGCGCCGGGGGGGGATTTCAGCCCCAGCATTTT.

The rearrangement joins TRBV4-3 to TRBJ1-2; 7 bases map to TRBD1. The CDR3 contains 15 residues. Germline CDR1 LGHNA, CDR2 YSLEER. Trimming cost V 4 bases and J 4 bases; bases outside gene matches: 9. The CDR3 region is CASSPGQARLYGYTF. CDR3 nucleotides: TGCGCCAGCAGCCCCGGACAGGCGAGACTCTATGGCTACACCTTC.

The genes are TRBV6-1 and TRBJ1-5; 7 bases fit TRBD1. Trimming removed 6 bases from V and 5 bases from J; junction bases left unmatched: 10. This CDR3 is 15 amino acids long. Germline CDR1 is MNHNS and CDR2 is SASEGT. The CDR3 here is CASSLKGAGYQPQHF. In DNA form, the CDR3 reads TGTGCCAGCAGCCTGAAGGGGGCAGGGTATCAGCCCCAGCATTTT.

Notes on this clone: One end of the junction fails to match germline, which may point to a read error. The V call is TRBV5-5, the J call TRBJ1-6; TRBD1 matches at 7 bases. The CDR3 runs to 16 residues. Germline V lookup: CDR1 SGHKS, CDR2 YYEKEE (reference sequence). The DNA of the CDR3 is TGTGCCAGCAGCTTAAGTGGGACAGCCTACAATTCACCCCTCCACTTT. This encodes CASSLSGTAYNSPLHF.

This clone was observed a single time. The chain has TRBV27 and TRBJ1-5, with D possibly being TRBD1 (6 bases). V was pared by 8 bases and J by 6 bases, with 17 bases between. The CDR3 sequence is 14 residues long. Germline loops: CDR1 MNHEY, CDR2 SMNVEV (reference sequence). In nucleotides, the CDR3 is TGTGCCAGCGGGTCAGGGGTTAATTCTCAGCCCCAGCATTTT. This translates into CASGSGVNSQPQHF.

The rearrangement joins TRBV9 to TRBJ2-1; D unclear. Germline loops: CDR1 SGDLS, CDR2 YYNGEE. Trimming left V 0 bases short and J 6 bases short, with 7 bases between. The CDR3 runs 13 residues. The chain's CDR3 is CASSVVNGNEQFF. The CDR3 DNA sequence: TGTGCCAGCAGCGTAGTGAACGGCAATGAGCAGTTCTTC. Drawing the rest from reference TRBV9 and TRBJ2-1, the complete variable domain is DSGVTQTPKHLITATGQRVTLRCSPRSGDLSVYWYQQSLDQGLQFLIQYYNGEERAKGNILERFSAQQFPDLHSELNLSSLELGDSALYFCASSVVNGNEQFFGPGTRLTVL.

This clone was seen more than once but under ten times. The CDR3 spells CASSVELAGGRKTQYF. The CDR3 DNA sequence: TGTGCCAGCAGCGTAGAGCTAGCGGGGGGGCGTAAGACCCAGTACTTC. This chain joins TRBV9 and TRBJ2-5; 12 bases are shared with TRBD2. The CDR3 has 16 residues. After removal of 0 bases from V and 6 bases from J, the junction contained 6 bases not matched to a gene. CDR1 is SGDLS, CDR2 YYNGEE, per germline.

The count of this clone is one. The CDR3 DNA sequence: TGTGCCAGCAGTGCCCGACAGGGATCGGAGGGAAACACCATATATTTT. The encoded protein is CASSARQGSEGNTIYF. The V and J genes are TRBV6-6 and TRBJ1-3; 7 nucleotides match TRBD1. The V gene end was trimmed by 5 bases and the J gene end by 4 bases; junction bases not matched to a gene: 11. Germline V CDR1 and CDR2: MNHNY, SVGAGI (reference sequence). CDR3 length equals 16 residues.